The next 24 T cell receptor beta chains were all read from a single sample in a study of blood T cell dynamics during melanoma immunotherapy. As for time point: week 3, after first cycle of checkpoint inhibitor. The assay was immunoSEQ multiplex PCR, and TCRdb's table has in-frame clones only and misses some. The top ten clones hold roughly 6.8% of a sample with about 11,000 clones, about 88% of them seen once. The sample here was blood, taken from a patient treated with checkpoint blockade. The origin of the receptors is a human donor with melanoma.

The chain combines TRBV19 with TRBJ1-1; 8 bases match TRBD1. This CDR3 contains 13 residues. Per germline, CDR1 LNHDA and CDR2 SQIVND (reference sequence). The V segment lost 7 bases and the J segment 5 bases; nucleotides outside the gene matches: 6. The CDR3 DNA is TGTGCCAGTAAACACAGGGGGGGGACTGAAGCTTTCTTT. Its protein is CASKHRGGTEAFF.

This chain joins TRBV6-6 and TRBJ1-4, with 9 positions matching TRBD1. V dropped 5 bases and J dropped 7; count of bases not matched to a gene: 5. The CDR3 spans 14 residues. CDR1 and CDR2 from the germline V gene are MNHNY and SVGAGI (reference sequence). The DNA for the CDR3 is TGTGCCAGCAGTAAACAGGGGGCGGGTGAAAAACTGTTTTTT. Translated: CASSKQGAGEKLFF.

The chain combines TRBV9 with TRBJ2-3, with D unresolved. The length of the CDR3 is 16 residues. V lost 4 bases, J lost 6 bases, and 21 bases lay in between. Looked up from germline, CDR1 is SGDLS and CDR2 is YYNGEE. CDR3 nucleotide sequence: TGTGCCAGCAGCACAACCGTGGGTCGGTCTGTGGATACGCAGTATTTT. This codes for CASSTTVGRSVDTQYF.

The genes are TRBV18 and TRBJ1-1; tentatively, D is TRBD1 (5 bases). The germline CDR1 and CDR2 sequences are KGHSH and LQKENI. This CDR3 has 14 residues. The V end was cut by 3 bases, the J end by 1 base, with 9 bases between. CDR3 nucleotides: TGTGCCAGCTCACCGGGGAGGGGGAACACTGAAGCTTTCTTT. Its translation: CASSPGRGNTEAFF. The full variable domain, in which reference TRBV18 and TRBJ1-1 provide the parts outside the CDR3, is NAGVMQNPRHLVRRRGQEARLRCSPMKGHSHVYWYRQLPEEGLKFMVYLQKENIIDESGMPKERFSAEFPKEGPSILRIQQVVRGDSAAYFCASSPGRGNTEAFFGQGTRLTVV.

Comments on this clone: One end of the junction is discordant with germline, which a read error may explain. The V and J genes are TRBV7-7 and TRBJ2-6; the D is unclear. This CDR3 spans 16 amino acids. The V gene's germline CDR1 is SSHAT and CDR2 FNYEAQ (reference sequence). The CDR3 spells CASSLGPSSGANVLTF. CDR3 sequence (DNA): TGTGCTAGCAGCCTAGGGCCCTCCTCTGGGGCCAACGTCCTGACTTTC.

The V call is TRBV7-2, the J call TRBJ2-3; 8 nucleotides agree with TRBD2. Trimming removed 1 base from V and 5 bases from J; junction bases left unmatched: 17. Germline assignment: CDR1 SGHTA and CDR2 FQGNSA. The CDR3 loop spans 19 amino acids. CDR3 sequence reads: CASSLVFGAGAPFGDTQYF. The CDR3 DNA reads TGTGCCAGCAGCTTAGTCTTCGGAGCGGGGGCCCCTTTCGGAGATACGCAGTATTTT.

The CDR3 DNA reads as TGTGCCAGCTCACCGCCCGGGGGCGGAAGGAATGAAAAACTGTTTTTT. This sequence encodes CASSPPGGGRNEKLFF. The chain is built from TRBV18 and TRBJ1-4; D may be TRBD1 (6 bases). The CDR3 runs 16 residues. Trimming removed 3 bases at V and 5 bases at J, with 16 bases between. The germline gives CDR1 KGHSH, CDR2 LQKENI.

This clone was detected a few times. The chain joins TRBV5-1 to TRBJ2-7, with D unclear. Trimming removed 4 bases at V and 3 bases at J, with 14 bases between. The V gene's germline CDR1 is SGHRS and CDR2 YFSETQ. The CDR3 contains 14 residues. The CDR3 spells CASSKAVMGYEQYF. The CDR3 DNA reads as TGCGCCAGCAGCAAAGCCGTGATGGGCTACGAGCAGTACTTC.

The genes are TRBV5-8 and TRBJ1-1, with 7 bases lining up with TRBD1. V lost 6 bases and J lost 2; bases outside the gene matches: 10. Germline V CDR1 and CDR2: SGHTS, YDEGEE. This CDR3 comprises 15 residues. CDR3 protein: CASNIPGQTNTEAFF. CDR3 bases: TGTGCCAGCAACATTCCGGGACAGACAAACACTGAAGCTTTCTTT.

This chain's CDR3 is CASTTNDRPFRTGELFF. The CDR3 DNA sequence: TGTGCCAGCACCACCAACGATCGGCCCTTCAGGACCGGGGAGCTGTTTTTT. The V and J genes are TRBV21-1 and TRBJ2-2; the table's D call, TRBD1, was not checked against the DNA. TRBV21-1 represents a pseudogene. The CDR3 runs 17 residues.

The chain employs TRBV6-5 and TRBJ2-5; 13 bases are shared with TRBD2. The CDR3 contains 15 residues. CDR1 and CDR2 from the germline V gene are MNHEY and SVGAGI. J lost 1 base, V lost 6 bases, and 2 bases had no gene match. The CDR3 DNA follows: TGTGCCAGCAGAAGGACTAGCGGGGGCCAAGAGACCCAGTACTTC. Its translation: CASRRTSGGQETQYF.

CDR3 nucleotides: TGTGCCAGCAGCGAACCACAGGCCTTCTCTGGAAACACCATATATTTT. Its translation: CASSEPQAFSGNTIYF. This chain links TRBV14 with TRBJ1-3; D is perhaps TRBD1 (5 bases). This CDR3 comprises 16 residues. Trimming cost V 5 bases and J 0 bases, with 14 bases left between them. Germline V CDR1 and CDR2: SGHDN, FVKESK.

The chain joins TRBV9 to TRBJ2-3; 9 nucleotides line up with TRBD2. V gave up 0 bases and J gave up 4 bases; unmatched junction bases: 9. The CDR3 consists of 17 residues. Germline CDR1 and CDR2: SGDLS and YYNGEE. CDR3 protein: CASSVAARGGLADTQYF. CDR3 in DNA: TGTGCCAGCAGCGTAGCTGCGCGGGGGGGCCTCGCAGATACGCAGTATTTT.

The chain employs TRBV27 and TRBJ2-3; D may be TRBD1 or TRBD2 (5 bases each). With 1 base removed from V and 3 bases from J, the gap between germline ends came to 20 bases. The CDR3 extends over 18 amino acids. Germline CDR1 reads MNHEY; CDR2 reads SMNVEV (reference sequence). In DNA, the CDR3 is TGTGCCAGCAGTTTATTTGCCTCGTTCGGGGCTCCGACAGATACGCAGTATTTT. Its translation: CASSLFASFGAPTDTQYF.

The J gene is TRBJ2-2, the V gene TRBV30, with a weak D call TRBD1 (6 bases). Trimming left V 2 bases short and J 3 bases short, with 10 bases between. CDR1 is GTSNPN and CDR2 is SVGIG in the germline V gene (reference sequence). The CDR3 consists of 14 residues. CDR3 residues: CAWSPRGYTGELFF. In DNA form, the CDR3 reads TGTGCCTGGAGTCCCAGGGGCTACACCGGGGAGCTGTTTTTT.

This rearrangement joins TRBV7-8 to TRBJ2-1; a possible D gene is TRBD2 (6 bases). Germline lookup yields CDR1 SGHVS and CDR2 FQNEAQ. The CDR3 is 13 residues long. V lost 5 bases and J lost 9, with 14 bases in between. CDR3 amino acids: CASSIGTLGEQFF. The CDR3 region has the DNA TGTGCCAGCAGCATCGGGACTTTAGGTGAGCAGTTCTTC.

V usage is TRBV6-1 and J usage is TRBJ1-1; weak D call: TRBD1 (6 bases). This CDR3 region has 12 residues. From germline, CDR1 is MNHNS and CDR2 SASEGT. Trimming pared 8 bases from V and 4 bases from J, leaving 11 bases between. The CDR3 sequence: CASAGTPTEAFF. The CDR3 nucleotides read TGTGCCAGCGCCGGGACACCCACTGAAGCTTTCTTT.

The V and J genes are TRBV19 and TRBJ1-1; 7 bases are shared with TRBD1. Germline loops: CDR1 LNHDA, CDR2 SQIVND (reference sequence). The V segment lost 10 bases and the J segment 1 base; nucleotides outside the gene matches: 9. The CDR3 length is 14 residues. CDR3 nucleotides: TGTGCCACCTTTGACAGGGAAGGGAACACTGAAGCTTTCTTT. Residues: CATFDREGNTEAFF. Together with reference TRBV19 and TRBJ1-1, the CDR3 gives the full variable domain: DGGITQSPKYLFRKEGQNVTLSCEQNLNHDAMYWYRQDPGQGLRLIYYSQIVNDFQKGDIAEGYSVSREKKESFPLTVTSAQKNPTAFYLCATFDREGNTEAFFGQGTRLTVV.

The chain links TRBV7-9 to TRBJ2-2; 7 bases map to TRBD1. V shed 11 bases and J 1 base; nucleotides not matched to a gene: 13. CDR1 is SEHNR and CDR2 is FQNEAQ in the germline V gene (reference sequence). The CDR3 totals 16 residues. CDR3 sequence reads: CAFKPNGQVNTGELFF. The CDR3 DNA sequence: TGTGCCTTTAAACCCAACGGACAGGTGAACACCGGGGAGCTGTTTTTT.

The chain links TRBV6-5 to TRBJ2-1; TRBD1 agrees at 8 bases. With V trimmed by 1 base and J by 9 bases, 5 bases remained unmatched. Germline V lookup: CDR1 MNHEY, CDR2 SVGAGI. The CDR3 covers 14 residues. The CDR3 nucleotides read TGTGCCAGCAGTTACTGGGACAGGCCCGGTGAGCAGTTCTTC. It translates to CASSYWDRPGEQFF.

Only a few counts were recorded for this clone. The chain joins TRBV5-1 to TRBJ2-7; 9 bases fit TRBD2. Unmatched junction bases numbered 1, after V lost 2 bases and J lost 4 bases. The CDR3 contains 13 residues. Germline loops: CDR1 SGHRS, CDR2 YFSETQ. CDR3 sequence reads: CASSFSGGYEQYF. The CDR3 DNA follows: TGCGCCAGCAGCTTTAGCGGGGGTTACGAGCAGTACTTC.

The CDR3 DNA sequence: TGTGCCAGCTGGTCCCCGCAGGGAGGTCACAATGAGCAGTTCTTC. Protein sequence: CASWSPQGGHNEQFF. This rearrangement joins TRBV19 to TRBJ2-1, with D perhaps TRBD2 (6 bases). Deletions cut 9 bases from V and 5 bases from J, with 20 bases between. Germline V gene data show CDR1 as LNHDA and CDR2 as SQIVND (reference sequence). The CDR3 covers 15 residues. Variable domain in full (rest from reference TRBV19 and TRBJ2-1): DGGITQSPKYLFRKEGQNVTLSCEQNLNHDAMYWYRQDPGQGLRLIYYSQIVNDFQKGDIAEGYSVSREKKESFPLTVTSAQKNPTAFYLCASWSPQGGHNEQFFGPGTRLTVL.

This chain connects TRBV2 to TRBJ2-5; D is ambiguous. Trimming took off 1 base at V and 4 bases at J, with 10 bases between the two ends. From germline, CDR1 is SNHLY and CDR2 FYNNEI. This CDR3 is 14 amino acids long. The CDR3 nucleotides are TGTGCCAGCAGTGAAGGAGGTCTCGGAGAGACCCAGTACTTC. Amino acid sequence: CASSEGGLGETQYF.

The V gene is TRBV19, the J gene TRBJ1-4; 8 nucleotides match TRBD1. V dropped 7 bases and J dropped 8; count of bases not matched to a gene: 12. CDR3 size: 15 residues. Germline CDR1 and CDR2: LNHDA and SQIVND (reference sequence). The CDR3: CASNRNQGAGEKLFF. The CDR3 coding sequence is TGTGCCAGTAATCGAAATCAGGGGGCAGGAGAAAAACTGTTTTTT. The entire variable domain, with the rest obtained from reference TRBV19 and TRBJ1-4, is as follows: DGGITQSPKYLFRKEGQNVTLSCEQNLNHDAMYWYRQDPGQGLRLIYYSQIVNDFQKGDIAEGYSVSREKKESFPLTVTSAQKNPTAFYLCASNRNQGAGEKLFFGSGTQLSVL.